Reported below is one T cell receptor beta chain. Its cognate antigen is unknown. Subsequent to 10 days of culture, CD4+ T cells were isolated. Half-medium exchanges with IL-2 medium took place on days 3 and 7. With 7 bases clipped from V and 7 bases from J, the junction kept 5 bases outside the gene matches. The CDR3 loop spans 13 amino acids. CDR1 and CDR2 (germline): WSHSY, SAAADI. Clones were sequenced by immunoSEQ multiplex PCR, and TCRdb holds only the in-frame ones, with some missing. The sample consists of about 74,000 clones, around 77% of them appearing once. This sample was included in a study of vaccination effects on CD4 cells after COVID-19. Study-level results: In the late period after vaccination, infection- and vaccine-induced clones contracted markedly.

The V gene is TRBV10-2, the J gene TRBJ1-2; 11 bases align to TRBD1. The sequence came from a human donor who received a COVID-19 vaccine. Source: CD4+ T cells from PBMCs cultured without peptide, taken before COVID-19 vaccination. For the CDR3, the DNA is TGCGCCAGCACCCGGACAGGGGGCACTGGCTACACCTTC. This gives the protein CASTRTGGTGYTF.